Below are 32 T cell receptor beta chains sequenced from a single sample in a study of spatial heterogeneity in lung cancer (dated by TCRdb to between 2018 and 2020). Sample time point, as interpreted from the label and publication: sample taken at primary tumor resection. Without any cell sorting, TCR sequencing was performed on whole RNA extracted either from tumor and nontumor lung tissue or from cryopreserved PBMC samples. The library was built by means of 5' RACE. The instrument was a NextSeq 500. The public sequencing data were trimmed at Q25 with fastp and processed into clonotypes with MiXCR by TCRdb, which kept only in-frame beta chains. CDR3 protein duplicates are merged, each entry listing the most common genes and DNA. Across this sample there are 950 to 1,300 distinct CDR3 sequences, with approximately 70% seen only once. 7.4% of the sample comes from the top ten. This material consisted of PBMCs, taken at surgery. The origin of the receptors is a male donor with early-stage non-small cell lung cancer.

In regard to this clonotype: Because the library targeted alpha chains, this beta chain is an off-target read whose size means little. The chain joins TRBV6-2 or TRBV6-3 to TRBJ2-7; TRBD1 agrees at 8 bases. Unmatched junction bases numbered 3, after V lost 6 bases and J lost 2 bases. The CDR3 is made up of 13 amino acids. Germline V gene sequence: CDR1 MNHEY, CDR2 SVGEGT. The CDR3 region is CASRRTGTYEQYF. In DNA, the CDR3 is TGTGCCAGCAGACGGACAGGGACCTACGAGCAGTACTTC.

Concerning this clonotype itself: This beta chain appears as a stray read in a library generated for alpha chains; its size is not informative. V usage is TRBV18 and J usage is TRBJ2-5; 8 bases match TRBD2. The V and J ends lost 3 bases and 0 bases, in that order; junction bases with no gene match: 0. This CDR3 region has 14 residues. Germline V lookup: CDR1 KGHSH, CDR2 LQKENI. The CDR3 is CASSPSGDQETQYF. The CDR3 nucleotides read TGTGCCAGCTCACCTAGCGGGGACCAAGAGACCCAGTACTTC. Full variable domain (missing parts from reference TRBV18 and TRBJ2-5): NAGVMQNPRHLVRRRGQEARLRCSPMKGHSHVYWYRQLPEEGLKFMVYLQKENIIDESGMPKERFSAEFPKEGPSILRIQQVVRGDSAAYFCASSPSGDQETQYFGPGTRLLVL.

With respect to this clonotype: A junction boundary mismatches the germline segment, possibly from a read error. This beta chain is an off-target read within a library intended for alpha chains, so its frequency means little. The chain joins TRBV7-3 to TRBJ1-1, with D unclear. Germline values: CDR1 SGHTA, CDR2 FQGTGA. The CDR3 has 11 amino acids. The CDR3 nucleotides read TGTGCCAGCAGCCCCCACAATGACATGCGCTTT. It specifies CASSPHNDMRF. The full variable domain, with the rest looked up from reference TRBV7-3 and TRBJ1-1, is GAGVSQTPSNKVTEKGKYVELRCDPISGHTALYWYRQSLGQGPEFLIYFQGTGAADDSGLPNDRFFAVRPEGSVSTLKIQRTERGDSAVYLCASSPHNDMRFGQGTRLTVV.

Details on this clonotype: For a library built for alpha chains, this beta chain is a stray read; little rests on its size. The chain carries TRBV2 and TRBJ1-2; D remains ambiguous. Germline loops: CDR1 SNHLY, CDR2 FYNNEI. V was clipped by 6 bases and J by 1 base, with 9 bases between them. The CDR3 extends over 13 amino acids. CDR3 DNA sequence: TGTGCCAGCAGGGGAAACCTTAACTATGGCTACACCTTC. It codes for CASRGNLNYGYTF.

As concerns this clonotype: Because this beta chain is a stray read in a library intended to capture alpha chains, its abundance should not be given much weight. This chain links TRBV18 with TRBJ1-5; D not certain. The CDR3 loop spans 14 amino acids. CDR1 KGHSH and CDR2 LQKENI come from the germline V gene. V was trimmed by 3 bases and J by 1 base, leaving 7 bases between them. The CDR3 bases are TGTGCCAGCTCACCGACAAGAAGCAATCAGCCCCAGCATTTT. This encodes CASSPTRSNQPQHF.

For this clonotype: Little can be read into the size of this beta chain, an off-target read in a library designed for alpha chains. CDR3 DNA: TGTGCCAGCAGCCCTCTGTGGCTAGCGGGCAATGAGCAGTTCTTC. Its translation: CASSPLWLAGNEQFF. This chain joins TRBV6-1 and TRBJ2-1; 8 positions match TRBD2. The CDR3 loop spans 15 amino acids. CDR1 and CDR2 from the germline V gene are MNHNS and SASEGT. V was pared by 6 bases and J by 6 bases, with 10 bases of the junction left unmatched.

Regarding this clonotype: This beta chain was picked up by a library intended for alpha chains and is off target, so its count carries little meaning. The chain recombines TRBV5-1 with TRBJ2-3; D not resolved. The V end lost 0 bases, the J end lost 6 bases, and 11 bases lay between the germline ends. The CDR3 length is 14 residues. CDR1 and CDR2 (germline): SGHRS, YFSETQ. The CDR3 region is CASSLGTLTDTQYF. Here the CDR3 DNA reads TGCGCCAGCAGCTTGGGGACCCTCACGGATACGCAGTATTTT.

In the case of this clonotype: This beta chain lies outside the target of a library built for alpha chains; its clone size means little. This sequence joins TRBV12-5 and TRBJ2-6; D is uncertain. Germline-derived CDR1 and CDR2 are LGHNT and FRNRAP. V was shortened by 3 bases and J by 2 bases, with 11 bases between the two germline ends. The CDR3 length is 16 residues. The CDR3 loop is CASGFRGPPGANVLTF. The CDR3 coding sequence is TGTGCTAGTGGTTTTCGAGGCCCCCCTGGGGCCAACGTCCTGACTTTC.

A remark on this clonotype: In a library made to pick up alpha chains, this beta chain is a stray read with a size that means little. The J gene is TRBJ2-2, the V gene TRBV4-2, with D tentatively TRBD2 (5 bases). CDR1 is LGHNA, CDR2 YNFKEQ, per germline. This CDR3 contains 18 residues. Trimming shortened V by 0 bases and J by 3 bases, and 17 bases separated the two germline ends. The chain's CDR3 is CASSQDLSSGGYTGELFF. The DNA for the CDR3 is TGTGCCAGCAGCCAAGATCTCTCAAGCGGAGGATACACCGGGGAGCTGTTTTTT.

On this clonotype: With the library built for alpha chains, this beta chain is off target and its frequency is not meaningful. The CDR3 protein is CSARGQGDTEAFF. For the CDR3, the DNA is TGCAGTGCTAGAGGTCAGGGTGACACTGAAGCTTTCTTT. The gene calls are TRBV20-1 and TRBJ1-1, with D possibly TRBD1 on 5 matching bases. V was cut by 1 base and J by 3 bases, with 9 bases left in between. CDR1 is DFQATT and CDR2 is SNEGSKA in the germline V gene (reference sequence). This CDR3 region has 13 residues.

Comment on this clonotype: This beta chain is a stray sequence in a library constructed for alpha chains; its clone size is not meaningful. The chain is built from TRBV7-6 and TRBJ1-4; D is ambiguous. The ends were cut back, 0 bases at V and 8 bases at J, with 7 bases in the middle. The germline gives CDR1 SGHVS, CDR2 FNYEAQ. CDR3 length equals 13 residues. Here the CDR3 reads CASSLARGEKLFF. The CDR3 DNA sequence: TGTGCCAGCAGCTTAGCCCGAGGCGAAAAACTGTTTTTT. Variable domain in full (rest from reference TRBV7-6 and TRBJ1-4): GAGVSQSPRYKVTKRGQDVALRCDPISGHVSLYWYRQALGQGPEFLTYFNYEAQQDKSGLPNDRFSAERPEGSISTLTIQRTEQRDSAMYRCASSLARGEKLFFGSGTQLSVL.

On this clonotype itself: Being off target in a library aimed at alpha chains, this beta chain has a size of little meaning. The chain joins TRBV6-2 or TRBV6-3 to TRBJ1-1; a possible D gene is TRBD1 (6 bases). The CDR3 sequence is 15 residues long. The V end lost 7 bases, the J end lost 6 bases, and 21 bases lay between the germline ends. Germline CDR1 reads MNHEY; CDR2 reads SVGEGT. CDR3 amino acids: CASTSRPPQGPEAFF. The CDR3 DNA is TGTGCCAGCACTAGCCGGCCCCCACAGGGTCCTGAAGCTTTCTTT.

For this clonotype: Because this beta chain is a stray read in a library intended to capture alpha chains, its abundance should not be given much weight. The chain links TRBV7-9 to TRBJ1-4; no definite D call. From germline, CDR1 is SEHNR and CDR2 FQNEAQ (reference sequence). V lost 11 bases, J lost 0 bases, and 7 bases lay in between. The CDR3 loop spans 12 amino acids. In nucleotides, the CDR3 is TGTGCCTTAACTACAACTAATGAAAAACTGTTTTTT. Its translation: CALTTTNEKLFF.

About this clonotype itself: Little can be read into the size of this beta chain, an off-target read in a library designed for alpha chains. The genes are TRBV11-1 and TRBJ2-3; D not certain. The CDR3 extends over 12 amino acids. CDR1 SGHAT and CDR2 FQDESV come from the germline V gene (reference sequence). Trimming cost V 5 bases and J 2 bases, with 5 bases left between them. The CDR3 region is CASSTVTDTQYF. DNA of the CDR3: TGTGCCAGCAGCACCGTCACAGATACGCAGTATTTT.

About this clonotype: Because this beta chain is a stray read in a library intended to capture alpha chains, its abundance should not be given much weight. This sequence joins TRBV7-8 and TRBJ2-3, with 8 bases fitting TRBD1. The V gene end was trimmed by 1 base and the J gene end by 3 bases; junction bases not matched to a gene: 3. There are 15 residues in the CDR3. The V gene's germline CDR1 is SGHVS and CDR2 FQNEAQ. The CDR3 region is CASSLGGQGTDTQYF. The CDR3 DNA follows: TGTGCCAGCAGCTTAGGAGGACAGGGAACAGATACGCAGTATTTT.

As concerns this clonotype: A library prepared for alpha chains yielded this beta chain as an off-target read; its size is of little meaning. V usage is TRBV29-1 and J usage is TRBJ1-2, with D unclear. Germline V gene lookup returns CDR1 SQVTM and CDR2 ANQGSEA. The CDR3 totals 11 residues. Trimming left V 1 base short and J 6 bases short, with 6 bases between. The CDR3 is CSVEAEDGYTF. The CDR3 DNA is TGCAGCGTTGAAGCGGAAGATGGCTACACCTTC. The variable domain in full, with the rest retrieved from reference TRBV29-1 and TRBJ1-2, is SAVISQKPSRDICQRGTSLTIQCQVDSQVTMMFWYRQQPGQSLTLIATANQGSEATYESGFVIDKFPISRPNLTFSTLTVSNMSPEDSSIYLCSVEAEDGYTFGSGTRLTVV.

For this clonotype: The size of this beta chain means little, since it is a stray read in a library made for alpha chains. This rearrangement joins TRBV28 to TRBJ2-3, with D perhaps given as TRBD1 or TRBD2 (5 bases each). Trimming cost V 8 bases and J 2 bases, with 17 bases left between them. The CDR3 totals 15 residues. CDR1 is MDHEN, CDR2 SYDVKM, per germline. CDR3 DNA: TGTGCCAGCCACCCACCGGGACCAAACACAGATACGCAGTATTTT. Protein sequence: CASHPPGPNTDTQYF.

This clonotype occurred a few times. The library was designed around alpha chains, so this beta chain is a stray read whose abundance carries little weight. The CDR3 DNA reads as TGCAGCGTAGGGACGGGCACAGATACGCAGTATTTT. This codes for CSVGTGTDTQYF. The rearrangement uses TRBV29-1 and TRBJ2-3; D is possibly TRBD1 or TRBD2 (5 bases each). Between the trimmed V and J ends, which lost 6 bases and 1 base, there was a span of 8 bases. CDR1 is SQVTM, CDR2 ANQGSEA, per germline. The CDR3 loop spans 12 amino acids.

This clonotype was recorded only once. The size of this beta chain means little, since it is a stray read in a library made for alpha chains. The chain recombines TRBV12-3 or TRBV12-4 with TRBJ2-3, with TRBD2 matching 8 bases. The V segment lost 5 bases and the J segment 7 bases; nucleotides outside the gene matches: 5. CDR3 length: 13 residues. CDR3 sequence: CASSPSGLYTQYF. The CDR3 DNA is TGTGCCAGCAGTCCTAGCGGGCTGTATACGCAGTATTTT.

This clonotype was counted between two and nine times. Being off target in a library aimed at alpha chains, this beta chain has a size of little meaning. CDR3 region: CASSQGLAANTGELFF. CDR3 in DNA: TGTGCCAGCAGCCAGGGACTAGCGGCGAACACCGGGGAGCTGTTTTTT. The chain recombines TRBV7-8 with TRBJ2-2, with 11 bases identical to TRBD2. V was pared by 5 bases and J by 0 bases, with 2 bases of the junction left unmatched. This CDR3 contains 16 residues. Germline lookup yields CDR1 SGHVS and CDR2 FQNEAQ.

In this sample, this clonotype turned up a few times. This beta chain lies outside the target of a library built for alpha chains; its clone size means little. The chain uses TRBV28 and TRBJ2-7; D is perhaps TRBD1 (5 bases). This CDR3 region has 13 residues. From germline, CDR1 is MDHEN and CDR2 SYDVKM. V lost 5 bases and J lost 5, with 13 bases in between. The CDR3: CASSPEGVDEQYF. Written as DNA, the CDR3 is TGTGCCAGCAGTCCAGAAGGGGTCGACGAGCAGTACTTC.

As concerns this clonotype: A library made for alpha chains picked up this beta chain off target, so its size means little. This chain uses TRBV29-1 with TRBJ2-1, with 7 positions matching TRBD2. Trimming at V came to 4 bases and at J to 0 bases, leaving 3 bases not matched to a gene. This CDR3 has 14 amino acids. Germline lookup yields CDR1 SQVTM and CDR2 ANQGSEA. The CDR3 reads CSVVGGGSYNEQFF. Here the CDR3 DNA reads TGCAGCGTTGTCGGCGGGGGCTCCTACAATGAGCAGTTCTTC.

This clonotype was detected only a few times. This beta chain represents an off-target read in a library built for alpha chains; its size is of limited meaning. This sequence joins TRBV7-9 and TRBJ1-5; tentatively, D is TRBD1 (6 bases). The V gene's germline CDR1 is SEHNR and CDR2 FQNEAQ (reference sequence). Trimming took off 8 bases at V and 2 bases at J, with 16 bases between the two ends. The CDR3 loop spans 15 amino acids. The CDR3 spells CASGTTGAGNQPQHF. For the CDR3, the DNA is TGTGCCAGCGGAACGACGGGGGCTGGCAATCAGCCCCAGCATTTT. The entire variable domain, with the rest obtained from reference TRBV7-9 and TRBJ1-5, is as follows: DTGVSQNPRHKITKRGQNVTFRCDPISEHNRLYWYRQTLGQGPEFLTYFQNEAQLEKSRLLSDRFSAERPKGSFSTLEIQRTEQGDSAMYLCASGTTGAGNQPQHFGDGTRLSIL.

This clonotype was observed a handful of times. Because the library targeted alpha chains, this beta chain is an off-target read whose size means little. The chain recombines TRBV29-1 with TRBJ1-1, with D possibly being TRBD1 (5 bases). The germline V and J ends were trimmed by 6 bases and 9 bases, with 23 bases remaining between them. Germline V gives CDR1 SQVTM, CDR2 ANQGSEA. The CDR3 is made up of 14 amino acids. CDR3 in DNA: TGCAGCGTCGAGCCTTGGGGGAAAGGACCGAAAGCTTTCTTT. This codes for CSVEPWGKGPKAFF.

As concerns this clonotype: Being off target in a library aimed at alpha chains, this beta chain has a size of little meaning. The chain combines TRBV7-9 with TRBJ1-3; D is unresolved. The CDR3 totals 17 residues. Trimming removed 5 bases from V and 0 bases from J, with 17 bases in between. Germline V gene sequence: CDR1 SEHNR, CDR2 FQNEAQ (reference sequence). The CDR3 loop is CASSPWEVQSSGNTIYF. The CDR3 nucleotides are TGTGCCAGCAGCCCGTGGGAGGTCCAAAGCTCTGGAAACACCATATATTTT.

Of note for this clonotype: The size of this beta chain means little, since it is a stray read in a library made for alpha chains. V gene TRBV29-1 combines with J gene TRBJ2-7; 7 nucleotides align to TRBD1. The CDR3 runs to 13 residues. Germline assignment: CDR1 SQVTM and CDR2 ANQGSEA. Trimming at V came to 6 bases and at J to 1 base, leaving 6 bases not matched to a gene. The CDR3 sequence is CSVVTGQSYEQYF. For the CDR3, the DNA is TGCAGCGTCGTTACGGGACAGTCCTACGAGCAGTACTTC.

This clonotype was seen a few times. Because this beta chain is a stray read in a library intended to capture alpha chains, its abundance should not be given much weight. The gene calls are TRBV7-9 and TRBJ2-1; TRBD2 matches at 14 bases. Germline CDR1 SEHNR, CDR2 FQNEAQ (reference sequence). The CDR3 is 16 amino acids. The ends lost 5 bases at V and 6 bases at J; junction bases unmatched: 6. For the CDR3, the DNA is TGTGCCAGCAGCCCGACTAGCGGGAGGGCGGGCAATGAGCAGTTCTTC. It is translated as CASSPTSGRAGNEQFF.

As regards this clonotype: The library was prepared for alpha chains; this beta chain is a stray read, so its frequency means little. The gene calls are TRBV7-2 and TRBJ2-3, with unresolved D. Germline assignment: CDR1 SGHTA and CDR2 FQGNSA. V lost 5 bases, J lost 6 bases, and 12 bases lay in between. The CDR3 totals 13 residues. The CDR3 is CASSPPGTDTQYF. The CDR3 DNA reads as TGTGCCAGCAGCCCCCCCGGAACTGATACGCAGTATTTT.

The table lists this clonotype with a count of one. The library was designed around alpha chains, so this beta chain is a stray read whose abundance carries little weight. Here the CDR3 reads CASSVNQETQYF. For the CDR3, the DNA is TGCGCCAGCAGCGTAAACCAAGAGACCCAGTACTTC. The chain carries TRBV5-1 and TRBJ2-5, with D uncertain. The V gene's germline CDR1 is SGHRS and CDR2 YFSETQ. V was trimmed by 4 bases and J by 0 bases, leaving 4 bases between them. The CDR3 has 12 amino acids. Full variable domain (outside the CDR3, taken from reference TRBV5-1 and TRBJ2-5): KAGVTQTPRYLIKTRGQQVTLSCSPISGHRSVSWYQQTPGQGLQFLFEYFSETQRNKGNFPGRFSGRQFSNSRSEMNVSTLELGDSALYLCASSVNQETQYFGPGTRLLVL.

This clonotype appeared a few times. This beta chain is an off-target read within a library intended for alpha chains, so its frequency means little. The chain employs TRBV20-1 and TRBJ2-5; 9 bases are a match to TRBD2. In germline, CDR1 is DFQATT, CDR2 SNEGSKA (reference sequence). V was pared by 6 bases and J by 2 bases, with 4 bases of the junction left unmatched. The CDR3 runs to 13 residues. The CDR3 nucleotides read TGCAGTGCAGAAACTAGCGGGCAAGAGACCCAGTACTTC. It codes for CSAETSGQETQYF.

A note on this clonotype: This beta chain slipped into a library made for alpha chains as a stray read, so its size is not meaningful. The chain joins TRBV5-8 to TRBJ2-2, with TRBD2 matching 8 bases. Germline V gene data show CDR1 as SGHTS and CDR2 as YDEGEE. Trimming took 2 bases from V and 7 from J; bases not matched to a gene: 7. The CDR3 is 15 amino acids. The CDR3 sequence: CASSFRAGVGGELFF. DNA for the CDR3: TGTGCCAGCAGCTTCCGAGCGGGGGTTGGCGGGGAGCTGTTTTTT.

This clonotype was recorded once. This beta chain is an unintended read in a library built for alpha chains; its size means little. The chain links TRBV20-1 to TRBJ2-1; TRBD1 is a possible D gene (5 bases). The CDR3 is 14 residues long. V was trimmed by 2 bases and J by 1 base, leaving 9 bases between them. In germline, CDR1 is DFQATT, CDR2 SNEGSKA (reference sequence). DNA of the CDR3: TGCAGTGCTAGACGGCAGGGTTCCTACAATGAGCAGTTCTTC. It specifies CSARRQGSYNEQFF.